This record looks at one T cell receptor beta chain sequence and its context. What it binds is not known. With 4 bases removed from V and 2 bases from J, the gap between germline ends came to 16 bases. Germline lookup yields CDR1 SGHRS and CDR2 YFSETQ. The CDR3 is 16 amino acids. Treatment defined: 15 to 20 received Ad26.COV2.S at low or high dose, single or two shots; roughly five received placebo; per-sample allocation not given. Samples analyzed were those drawn on day 63 after the first vaccine or placebo injection. Aged 18-55 years, donor was enrolled in Boston in about 2020. It was Wuhan-strain SARS-CoV-2 spike that the Ad26 vaccine vector expressed. This entry belongs to a study of Ad26.COV2.S vaccination and SARS-CoV-2 variants. Whole-study context: The donor belonged to the COV1001 Ad26.COV2.S trial arm. Broader study findings: Similar non-spike TCR breadth was seen in vaccine and placebo recipients.

The protocol was immunoSEQ multiplex PCR, while the TCRdb copy is restricted to in-frame clones and leaves out a portion. The sample lists about 350,000 clones, around 89% occurring once. The source was peripheral blood, collected in a trial of Ad26.COV2.S vaccine versus placebo. This sequence originates from a person aged 18-60 years who received the Ad26.COV2.S COVID-19 vaccine or a placebo. V is TRBV5-1 and J is TRBJ2-1; no clear D gene. In DNA form, the CDR3 reads TGCGCCAGCAGCCCCAGTCGGGTTCTGACCTACAATGAGCAGTTCTTC. Its translation: CASSPSRVLTYNEQFF. Full variable domain (missing parts from reference TRBV5-1 and TRBJ2-1): KAGVTQTPRYLIKTRGQQVTLSCSPISGHRSVSWYQQTPGQGLQFLFEYFSETQRNKGNFPGRFSGRQFSNSRSEMNVSTLELGDSALYLCASSPSRVLTYNEQFFGPGTRLTVL.